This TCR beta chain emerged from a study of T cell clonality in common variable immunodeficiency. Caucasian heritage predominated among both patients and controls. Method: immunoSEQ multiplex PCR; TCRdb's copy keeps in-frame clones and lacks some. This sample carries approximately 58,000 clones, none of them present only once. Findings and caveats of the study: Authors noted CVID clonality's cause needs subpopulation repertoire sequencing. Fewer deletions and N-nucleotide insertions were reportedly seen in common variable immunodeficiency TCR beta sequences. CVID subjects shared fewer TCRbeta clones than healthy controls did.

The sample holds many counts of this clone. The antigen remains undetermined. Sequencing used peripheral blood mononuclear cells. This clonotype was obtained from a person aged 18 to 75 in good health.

CDR3 protein: CASSLGRGEWNEQYF. The DNA read from the CDR3 is TGCGCCAGCAGCTTGGGGAGGGGCGAATGGAACGAG. This chain joins TRBV5-1 and TRBJ2-7; D perhaps matches TRBD2 (6 bases). The read comes to an end 3 residues before the CDR3 does, leaving the germline J gene to fill in the end. Germline lookup yields CDR1 SGHRS and CDR2 YFSETQ. The CDR3 covers 15 residues. The ends were cut back, 0 bases at V and 5 bases at J, with 15 bases in the middle.